Below, one TCR beta chain is given with its context. 60 Vbeta and 13 Jbeta primers were used in PCR. This table comes from immunoSEQ multiplex PCR, and its TCRdb copy is limited to in-frame clones, with some not included. This sample has 90,000 to 100,000 clones; around 69% occur once, and the top ten carry around 20%. The data are from a study of cytomegalovirus exposure and HLA in healthy donors. The CDR3 sequence is 13 residues long. V lost 4 bases to trimming and J lost 7 bases; unmatched junction nucleotides: 7. The V gene's germline CDR1 is SGHRS and CDR2 YFSETQ. The TCR sequence derives from a woman aged 55-75 years in good health and CMV-seropositive. The chain joins TRBV5-1 to TRBJ1-2, with TRBD1 matching 7 bases. Sequencing was carried out using PBMCs. This CDR3 reads CASSVTGRIGYTF. The CDR3 region has the DNA TGCGCCAGCAGCGTGACAGGGAGGATTGGCTACACCTTC.